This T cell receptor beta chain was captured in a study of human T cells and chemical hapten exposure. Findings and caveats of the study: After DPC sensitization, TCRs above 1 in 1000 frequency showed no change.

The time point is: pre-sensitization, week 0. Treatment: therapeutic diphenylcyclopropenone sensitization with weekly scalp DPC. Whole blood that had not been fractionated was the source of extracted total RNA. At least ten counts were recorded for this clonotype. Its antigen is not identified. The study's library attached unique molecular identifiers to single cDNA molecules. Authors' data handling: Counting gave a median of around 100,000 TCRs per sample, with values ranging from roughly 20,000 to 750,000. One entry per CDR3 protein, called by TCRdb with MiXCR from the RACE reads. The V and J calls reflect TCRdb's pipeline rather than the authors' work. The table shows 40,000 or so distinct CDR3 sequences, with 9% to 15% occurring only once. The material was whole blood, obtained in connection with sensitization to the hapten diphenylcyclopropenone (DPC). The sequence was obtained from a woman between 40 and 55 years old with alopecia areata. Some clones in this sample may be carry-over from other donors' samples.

CDR3 residues: CASSLLDRPAQQYF. The CDR3 coding sequence is TGTGCCAGCAGCTTATTGGACAGGCCGGCCCAGCAGTACTTC. This chain uses TRBV11-2 with TRBJ2-7; 7 nucleotides line up with TRBD1. Trimming took 2 bases from V and 8 from J; bases not matched to a gene: 9. The CDR3 extends over 14 amino acids. CDR1 SGHAT and CDR2 FQNNGV come from the germline V gene.